A single sample is the source of the 29 T cell receptor beta chains below, sequenced in a study of T cell repertoires in cytomegalovirus infection. Each CDR3 protein is one row after TCRdb ran MiXCR on the reads. This sample has 200,000 to 250,000 distinct CDR3 sequences, with 12% found just once. The sample was PBMCs. The origin of the receptors is a human donor in good health (CMV status not recorded). Some clones in this sample may be carry-over from other donors' samples.

The chain couples TRBV7-2 to TRBJ1-1, with D possibly matching TRBD1 (6 bases). The CDR3 loop spans 15 amino acids. Germline V CDR1 and CDR2: SGHTA, FQGNSA. V lost 4 bases and J lost 3, with 15 bases in between. The CDR3: CASSSTGTTYTEAFF. DNA of the CDR3: TGTGCCAGCAGCTCCACCGGGACAACGTACACTGAAGCTTTCTTT. The full variable domain, in which reference TRBV7-2 and TRBJ1-1 provide the parts outside the CDR3, is GAGVSQSPSNKVTEKGKDVELRCDPISGHTALYWYRQSLGQGLEFLIYFQGNSAPDKSGLPSDRFSAERTGGSVSTLTIQRTQQEDSAVYLCASSSTGTTYTEAFFGQGTRLTVV.

This clonotype was picked up one time. The chain has TRBV5-1 and TRBJ2-4; 9 nucleotides align to TRBD2. V was clipped by 3 bases and J by 2 bases; unmatched bases: 3. The germline V gene encodes CDR1 SGHRS and CDR2 YFSETQ. The CDR3 has 15 residues. CDR3 region: CASSSGLASKNIQYF. Written as DNA, the CDR3 is TGCGCCAGCAGCTCGGGACTAGCTTCCAAAAACATTCAGTACTTC.

This clonotype was observed at least ten times. The genes are TRBV7-2 and TRBJ1-4, with 10 positions matching TRBD1. Germline lookup yields CDR1 SGHTA and CDR2 FQGNSA. CDR3 length equals 16 residues. Trimming cost V 1 base and J 8 bases; bases outside gene matches: 7. The CDR3 region is CASSLGTGGLREKLFF. The CDR3 nucleotides are TGTGCCAGCAGCTTAGGGACAGGGGGTCTACGGGAAAAACTGTTTTTT. Filled out from reference TRBV7-2 and TRBJ1-4, the complete variable domain reads GAGVSQSPSNKVTEKGKDVELRCDPISGHTALYWYRQSLGQGLEFLIYFQGNSAPDKSGLPSDRFSAERTGGSVSTLTIQRTQQEDSAVYLCASSLGTGGLREKLFFGSGTQLSVL.

The rearrangement links TRBV7-3 to TRBJ2-2, with 8 bases identical to TRBD1. J lost 1 base, V lost 1 base, and 5 bases had no gene match. Germline-derived CDR1 and CDR2 are SGHTA and FQGTGA. The CDR3 totals 17 residues. In DNA form, the CDR3 reads TGTGCCAGCAGCTTAAGGGGGACAGGCTTGAACACCGGGGAGCTGTTTTTT. Its protein is CASSLRGTGLNTGELFF.

This clonotype showed up many times. The chain uses TRBV28 and TRBJ1-4, with D unresolved. V was cut by 5 bases and J by 0 bases, with 16 bases left in between. CDR1 is MDHEN, CDR2 SYDVKM, per germline. The CDR3 is 17 amino acids. This CDR3 reads CASSPLGQLATNEKLFF. The CDR3, as DNA: TGTGCCAGCAGTCCACTCGGGCAGCTCGCAACTAATGAAAAACTGTTTTTT.

The J gene is TRBJ1-1, the V gene TRBV6-6, with 9 bases lining up with TRBD1. Germline-derived CDR1 and CDR2 are MNHNY and SVGAGI (reference sequence). CDR3 length: 15 residues. V lost 2 bases and J lost 4; bases outside the gene matches: 5. The CDR3 loop is CASSYPGTGPTEAFF. The CDR3 region has the DNA TGTGCCAGCAGTTACCCCGGGACAGGGCCCACTGAAGCTTTCTTT.

The V gene is TRBV20-1, the J gene TRBJ1-2; weak D call: TRBD1 (5 bases). This CDR3 spans 14 amino acids. Germline loops: CDR1 DFQATT, CDR2 SNEGSKA (reference sequence). With 0 bases removed from V and 7 bases from J, the gap between germline ends came to 15 bases. The CDR3 coding sequence is TGCAGTGCTAGAGATCCGTGGGGGGATCGTGGCTACACCTTC. This sequence encodes CSARDPWGDRGYTF.

The table lists this clonotype with many counts. The J gene is TRBJ2-7, the V gene TRBV28; D remains ambiguous. There are 16 residues in the CDR3. V lost 3 bases to trimming and J lost 4 bases, with 19 bases between them. CDR1 and CDR2 (germline): MDHEN, SYDVKM. Here the CDR3 DNA reads TGTGCCAGCAGTTTCCCCAAAGCCCAACCTCAGTACGAGCAGTACTTC. Translation: CASSFPKAQPQYEQYF.

The chain employs TRBV7-3 and TRBJ2-1, with 12 bases aligning to TRBD2. The CDR3 consists of 17 residues. CDR1 and CDR2 from the germline V gene are SGHTA and FQGTGA. V lost 1 base, J lost 6 bases, and 7 bases stayed unmatched. DNA of the CDR3: TGTGCCAGCAGCTTAAGGCTAGCGGGGGGGCCGGGCAATGAGCAGTTCTTC. This sequence encodes CASSLRLAGGPGNEQFF.

In its sample, this clonotype was seen many times. J is TRBJ2-7 and V is TRBV7-2; D possibly uses TRBD1 or TRBD2 (7 bases each). This CDR3 spans 16 amino acids. Trimming left V 1 base short and J 3 bases short, with 16 bases between. From germline, CDR1 is SGHTA and CDR2 FQGNSA. The CDR3 DNA follows: TGTGCCAGCAGCTTAGAACCGCCAGGGGGGGACTACGAGCAGTACTTC. It encodes CASSLEPPGGDYEQYF.

This clonotype was counted a few times. This chain uses TRBV5-1 with TRBJ1-1; D remains ambiguous. Germline CDR1 and CDR2: SGHRS and YFSETQ. CDR3 length: 12 amino acids. V was pared by 1 base and J by 5 bases, with 6 bases between. CDR3 DNA sequence: TGCGCCAGCAGCTTGACCCAGACTGAAGCTTTCTTT. Protein: CASSLTQTEAFF.

The chain links TRBV6-2 or TRBV6-3 to TRBJ2-7, with 9 bases that match TRBD2. Per germline, CDR1 MNHEY and CDR2 SVGEGT. The CDR3 length is 19 residues. V was clipped by 3 bases and J by 0 bases; unmatched bases: 15. This CDR3 is CASSYSAREGRSSSYEQYF. In nucleotides, the CDR3 is TGTGCCAGCAGTTATAGTGCGCGGGAGGGCCGCTCGAGCTCCTACGAGCAGTACTTC.

This rearrangement joins TRBV29-1 to TRBJ2-7, with D possibly being TRBD1 (6 bases). The CDR3 is 12 residues long. Germline values: CDR1 SQVTM, CDR2 ANQGSEA. With 1 base removed from V and 2 bases from J, the gap between germline ends came to 6 bases. In DNA form, the CDR3 reads TGCAGCGTTGAAGCAGGGGCCTACGAGCAGTACTTC. Translation: CSVEAGAYEQYF.

This clonotype was counted many times. This rearrangement joins TRBV7-9 to TRBJ1-1; weak D call: TRBD1 (5 bases). From germline, CDR1 is SEHNR and CDR2 FQNEAQ (reference sequence). The V end lost 5 bases, the J end lost 7 bases, and 8 bases lay between the germline ends. This CDR3 has 11 amino acids. Here the CDR3 DNA reads TGTGCCAGCAGCCGGGACCTTGAAGCTTTCTTT. Translation gives CASSRDLEAFF.

V is TRBV24-1 and J is TRBJ2-1, with 10 bases that match TRBD2. This CDR3 region has 17 residues. Germline V CDR1 and CDR2: KGHDR, SFDVKD. With 5 bases clipped from V and 3 bases from J, the junction kept 9 bases outside the gene matches. The CDR3, as DNA: TGTGCCACCAGTGGCACCGAAGGACTAGCGGACTACAATGAGCAGTTCTTC. The encoded protein is CATSGTEGLADYNEQFF.

The chain uses TRBV9 and TRBJ2-7; D possibly corresponds to TRBD1 (8 bases). V dropped 8 bases and J dropped 5 bases, with 20 bases sitting between them. The CDR3 runs to 14 residues. Germline-derived CDR1 and CDR2 are SGDLS and YYNGEE. The CDR3 sequence is CARGGGQEIDEQYF. The CDR3 DNA is TGTGCCAGAGGGGGGGGACAGGAAATCGACGAGCAGTACTTC.

This clonotype has only a few counts. The gene calls are TRBV23-1 and TRBJ2-2, with D unresolved. TRBV23-1 is sorted into the ORF group, with uncertain function. The ends were cut back, 3 bases at V and 2 bases at J, with 7 bases in the middle. CDR3 length: 14 residues. The CDR3 bases are TGCGCCAGCAGTCATAACACTAACACCGGGGAGCTGTTTTTT. This encodes CASSHNTNTGELFF.

This clonotype was detected many times. This chain links TRBV7-3 with TRBJ2-3; the D is unclear. The ends were cut back, 2 bases at V and 5 bases at J, with 8 bases in the middle. CDR3 length: 13 amino acids. Germline CDR1 reads SGHTA; CDR2 reads FQGTGA. The CDR3 bases are TGTGCCAGCAGCTTACAATTGCAAGATACGCAGTATTTT. It specifies CASSLQLQDTQYF.

This clonotype was counted many times. The genes are TRBV20-1 and TRBJ2-3; D call uncertain. The germline V gene has CDR1 DFQATT and CDR2 SNEGSKA (reference sequence). The CDR3 has 15 residues. V dropped 2 bases and J dropped 0 bases, with 12 bases sitting between them. CDR3 DNA: TGCAGTGCTAGATTCGGGCGGATTAGCACAGATACGCAGTATTTT. It specifies CSARFGRISTDTQYF.

The chain combines TRBV28 with TRBJ2-2; the match to TRBD1 covers 8 bases. CDR3 length equals 11 residues. Germline V gene lookup returns CDR1 MDHEN and CDR2 SYDVKM. With V trimmed by 3 bases and J by 17 bases, 5 bases remained unmatched. The CDR3 loop reads CASSFAGQGFF. The CDR3 nucleotides are TGTGCCAGCAGTTTCGCAGGACAGGGTTTTTTT.

The chain couples TRBV29-1 to TRBJ1-4; perhaps TRBD1 as D (6 bases). There are 15 residues in the CDR3. Germline loops: CDR1 SQVTM, CDR2 ANQGSEA. Between the trimmed V and J ends, which lost 7 bases and 8 bases, there was a span of 23 bases. The chain's CDR3 is CSGGQTGAHGEKLFF. The CDR3 DNA sequence: TGCAGCGGTGGACAGACCGGAGCCCACGGCGAAAAACTGTTTTTT.

There are a few counts of this clonotype. V is TRBV28 and J is TRBJ2-1; 8 positions agree with TRBD1. Germline V lookup: CDR1 MDHEN, CDR2 SYDVKM. Germline trimming cut 2 bases from V and 10 bases from J; bases unmatched to any gene: 7. The CDR3 runs 14 residues. This CDR3 reads CASSLTGGTREQFF. CDR3 bases: TGTGCCAGCAGTTTAACAGGGGGGACCAGGGAGCAGTTCTTC.

This clonotype was picked up many times. The chain has TRBV12-3 or TRBV12-4 and TRBJ2-7; D is perhaps TRBD1 or TRBD2 (5 bases each). V was trimmed by 5 bases and J by 6 bases, leaving 14 bases between them. The CDR3 length is 13 residues. CDR3 coding DNA: TGTGCCAGCAGTCGGGCTCTAGGGACCGAGCAGTACTTC. This codes for CASSRALGTEQYF.

This clonotype came up many times. This chain uses TRBV7-8 with TRBJ2-5, with 11 bases aligning to TRBD2. This CDR3 contains 17 residues. CDR1 is SGHVS and CDR2 is FQNEAQ in the germline V gene. V lost 2 bases and J lost 1; bases outside the gene matches: 6. The CDR3 protein is CASSLRASGRLQETQYF. Here the CDR3 DNA reads TGTGCCAGCAGCTTACGGGCTAGCGGGAGGCTCCAAGAGACCCAGTACTTC.

This chain links TRBV6-2 or TRBV6-3 with TRBJ2-7; D remains ambiguous. CDR1 MNHEY and CDR2 SVGEGT come from the germline V gene. The CDR3 covers 15 residues. Trimming took off 6 bases at V and 3 bases at J, with 18 bases between the two ends. CDR3 region: CASRGIPRIFYEQYF. CDR3 bases: TGTGCCAGCAGAGGTATCCCCCGCATCTTCTACGAGCAGTACTTC.

The chain links TRBV20-1 to TRBJ2-1; 8 nucleotides line up with TRBD2. With 3 bases clipped from V and 2 bases from J, the junction kept 6 bases outside the gene matches. Germline lookup yields CDR1 DFQATT and CDR2 SNEGSKA (reference sequence). CDR3 length: 15 amino acids. CDR3 sequence reads: CSASQGRGAYNEQFF. CDR3 DNA: TGCAGTGCTAGTCAGGGGCGGGGGGCCTACAATGAGCAGTTCTTC.

This clonotype has a handful of counts. The V gene is TRBV20-1, the J gene TRBJ1-4; 7 nucleotides line up with TRBD1. The germline gives CDR1 DFQATT, CDR2 SNEGSKA (reference sequence). The ends lost 2 bases at V and 5 bases at J; junction bases unmatched: 8. The CDR3 loop spans 15 amino acids. The CDR3 region is CSARPTGQSNEKLFF. CDR3 in DNA: TGCAGTGCTAGACCTACGGGACAGTCGAATGAAAAACTGTTTTTT.

This clonotype was observed a handful of times. The V call is TRBV28, the J call TRBJ2-7; D is unresolved. Trimming shortened V by 7 bases and J by 3 bases, and 13 bases separated the two germline ends. CDR3 length equals 13 residues. Germline values: CDR1 MDHEN, CDR2 SYDVKM. CDR3 sequence reads: CASTRGRFYEQYF. The CDR3 DNA reads TGTGCCAGCACACGCGGACGATTCTACGAGCAGTACTTC.

This chain joins TRBV29-1 and TRBJ2-2; a weak D match, TRBD2 (5 bases). Germline CDR1 reads SQVTM; CDR2 reads ANQGSEA. Between the trimmed V and J ends, which lost 3 bases and 0 bases, there was a span of 8 bases. The CDR3 is 14 amino acids. The CDR3 bases are TGCAGCGTTGAGGTGGGAGCGAACACCGGGGAGCTGTTTTTT. It yields the protein CSVEVGANTGELFF.